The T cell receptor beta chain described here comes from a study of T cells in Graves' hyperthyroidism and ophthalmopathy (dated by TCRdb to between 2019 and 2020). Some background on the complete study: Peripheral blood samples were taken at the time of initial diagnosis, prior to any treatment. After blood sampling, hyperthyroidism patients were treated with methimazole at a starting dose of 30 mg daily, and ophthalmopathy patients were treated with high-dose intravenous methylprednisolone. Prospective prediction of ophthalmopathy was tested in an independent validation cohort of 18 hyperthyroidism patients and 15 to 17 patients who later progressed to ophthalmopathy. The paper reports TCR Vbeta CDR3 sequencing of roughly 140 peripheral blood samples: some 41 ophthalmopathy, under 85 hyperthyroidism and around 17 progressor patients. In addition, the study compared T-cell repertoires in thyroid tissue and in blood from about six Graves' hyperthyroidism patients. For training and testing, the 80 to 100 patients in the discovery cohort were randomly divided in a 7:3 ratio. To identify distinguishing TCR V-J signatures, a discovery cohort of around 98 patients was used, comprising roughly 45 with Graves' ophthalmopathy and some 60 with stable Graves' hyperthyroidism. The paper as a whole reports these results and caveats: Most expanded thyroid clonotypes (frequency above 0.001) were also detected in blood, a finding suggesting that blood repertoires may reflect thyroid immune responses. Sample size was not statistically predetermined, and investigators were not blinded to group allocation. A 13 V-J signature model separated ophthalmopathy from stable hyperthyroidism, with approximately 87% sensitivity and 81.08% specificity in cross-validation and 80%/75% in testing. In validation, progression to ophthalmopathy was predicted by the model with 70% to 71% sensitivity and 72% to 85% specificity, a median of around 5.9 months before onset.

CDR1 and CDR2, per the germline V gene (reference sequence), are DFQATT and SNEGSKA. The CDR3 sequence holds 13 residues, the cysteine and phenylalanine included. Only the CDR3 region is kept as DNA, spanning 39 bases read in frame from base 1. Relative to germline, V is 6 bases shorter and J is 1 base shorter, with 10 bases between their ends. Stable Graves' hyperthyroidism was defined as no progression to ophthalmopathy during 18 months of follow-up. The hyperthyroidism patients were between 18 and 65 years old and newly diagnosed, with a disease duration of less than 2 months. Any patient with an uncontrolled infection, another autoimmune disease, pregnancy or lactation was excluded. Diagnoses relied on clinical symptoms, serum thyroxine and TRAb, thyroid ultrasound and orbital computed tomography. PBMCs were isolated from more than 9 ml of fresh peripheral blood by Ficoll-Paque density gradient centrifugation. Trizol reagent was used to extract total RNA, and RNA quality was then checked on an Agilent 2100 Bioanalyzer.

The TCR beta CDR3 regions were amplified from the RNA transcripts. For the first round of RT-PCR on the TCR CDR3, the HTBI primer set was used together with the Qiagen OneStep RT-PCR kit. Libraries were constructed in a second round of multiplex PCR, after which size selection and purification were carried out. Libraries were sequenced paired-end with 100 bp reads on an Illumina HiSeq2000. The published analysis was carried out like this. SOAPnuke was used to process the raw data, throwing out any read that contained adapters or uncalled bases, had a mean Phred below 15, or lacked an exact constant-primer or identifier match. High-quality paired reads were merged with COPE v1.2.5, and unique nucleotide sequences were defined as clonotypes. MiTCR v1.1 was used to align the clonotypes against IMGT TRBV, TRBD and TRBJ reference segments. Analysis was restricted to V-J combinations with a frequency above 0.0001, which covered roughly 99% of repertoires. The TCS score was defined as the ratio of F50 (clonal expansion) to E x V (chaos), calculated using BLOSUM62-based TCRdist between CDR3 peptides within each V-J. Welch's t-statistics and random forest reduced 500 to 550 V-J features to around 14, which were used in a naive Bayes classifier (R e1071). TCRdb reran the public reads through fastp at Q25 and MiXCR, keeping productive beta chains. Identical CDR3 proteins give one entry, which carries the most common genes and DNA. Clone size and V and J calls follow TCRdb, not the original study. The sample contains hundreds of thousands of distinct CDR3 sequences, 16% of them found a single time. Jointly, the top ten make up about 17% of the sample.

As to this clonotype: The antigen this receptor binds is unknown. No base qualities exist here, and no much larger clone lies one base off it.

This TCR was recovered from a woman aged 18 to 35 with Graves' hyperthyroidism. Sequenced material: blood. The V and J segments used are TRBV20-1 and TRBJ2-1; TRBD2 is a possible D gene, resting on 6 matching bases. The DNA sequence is TGCAGTGCCCCCCGGGGGTCCTACAATGAGCAGTTCTTC. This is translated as CSAPRGSYNEQFF.